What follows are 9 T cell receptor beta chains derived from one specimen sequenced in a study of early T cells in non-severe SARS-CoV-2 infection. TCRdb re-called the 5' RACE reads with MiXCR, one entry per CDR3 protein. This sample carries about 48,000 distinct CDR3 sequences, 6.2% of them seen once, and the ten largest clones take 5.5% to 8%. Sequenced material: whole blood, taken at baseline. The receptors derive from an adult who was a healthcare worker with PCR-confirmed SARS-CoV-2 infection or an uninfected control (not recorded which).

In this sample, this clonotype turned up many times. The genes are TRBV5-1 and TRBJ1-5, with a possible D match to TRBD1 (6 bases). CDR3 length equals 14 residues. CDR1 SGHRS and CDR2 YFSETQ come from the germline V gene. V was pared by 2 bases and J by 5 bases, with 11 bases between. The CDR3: CASSFGGLDQPQHF. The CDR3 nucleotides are TGCGCCAGCAGCTTCGGGGGGCTAGATCAGCCCCAGCATTTT.

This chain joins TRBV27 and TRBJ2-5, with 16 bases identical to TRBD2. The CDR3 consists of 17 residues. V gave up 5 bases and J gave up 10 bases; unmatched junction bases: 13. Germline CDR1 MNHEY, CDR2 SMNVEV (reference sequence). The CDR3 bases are TGTGCCAGCAGTCCCGGGACTAGCGGGAGGGGAAATGGTGACCAGTACTTC. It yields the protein CASSPGTSGRGNGDQYF.

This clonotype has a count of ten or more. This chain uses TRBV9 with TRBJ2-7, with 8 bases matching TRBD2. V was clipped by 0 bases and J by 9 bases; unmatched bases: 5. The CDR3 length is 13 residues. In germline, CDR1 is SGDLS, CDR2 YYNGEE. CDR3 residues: CASSVGSGKAQYF. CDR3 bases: TGTGCCAGCAGCGTAGGTAGCGGGAAGGCGCAGTACTTC.

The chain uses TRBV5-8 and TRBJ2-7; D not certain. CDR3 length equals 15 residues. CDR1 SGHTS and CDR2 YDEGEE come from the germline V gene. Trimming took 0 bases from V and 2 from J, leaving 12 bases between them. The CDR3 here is CASSLAKGSTYEQYF. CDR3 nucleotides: TGTGCCAGCAGCTTGGCAAAGGGCAGCACCTACGAGCAGTACTTC. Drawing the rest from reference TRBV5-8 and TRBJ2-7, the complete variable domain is EAGVTQSPTHLIKTRGQQATLRCSPISGHTSVYWYQQALGLGLQFLLWYDEGEERNRGNFPPRFSGRQFPNYSSELNVNALELEDSALYLCASSLAKGSTYEQYFGPGTRLTVT.

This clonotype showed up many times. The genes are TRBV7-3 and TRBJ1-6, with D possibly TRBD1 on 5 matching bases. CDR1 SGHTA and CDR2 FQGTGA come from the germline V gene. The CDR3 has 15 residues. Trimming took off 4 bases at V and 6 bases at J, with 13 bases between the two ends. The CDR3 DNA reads TGTGCCAGCAGCTCGGAGGGACGGACTAATTCACCCCTCCACTTT. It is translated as CASSSEGRTNSPLHF.

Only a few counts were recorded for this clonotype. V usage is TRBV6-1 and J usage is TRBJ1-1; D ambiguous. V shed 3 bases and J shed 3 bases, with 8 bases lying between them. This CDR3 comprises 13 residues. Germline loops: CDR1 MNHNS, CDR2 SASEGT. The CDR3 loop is CASSDTWDTEAFF. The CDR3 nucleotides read TGTGCCAGCAGTGATACGTGGGACACTGAAGCTTTCTTT.

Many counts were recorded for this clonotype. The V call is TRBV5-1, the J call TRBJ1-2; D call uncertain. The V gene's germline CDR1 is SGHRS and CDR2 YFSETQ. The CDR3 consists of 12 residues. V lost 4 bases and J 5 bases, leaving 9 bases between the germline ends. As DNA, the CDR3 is TGCGCCAGCAGCAGGGAAGGATATGGCTACACCTTC. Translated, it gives CASSREGYGYTF.

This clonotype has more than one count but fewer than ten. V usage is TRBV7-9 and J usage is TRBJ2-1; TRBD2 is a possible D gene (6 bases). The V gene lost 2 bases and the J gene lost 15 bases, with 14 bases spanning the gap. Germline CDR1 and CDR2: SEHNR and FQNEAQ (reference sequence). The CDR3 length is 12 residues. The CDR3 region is CASSLTDYKPFF. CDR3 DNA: TGTGCCAGCAGCTTAACGGACTACAAGCCGTTCTTC.

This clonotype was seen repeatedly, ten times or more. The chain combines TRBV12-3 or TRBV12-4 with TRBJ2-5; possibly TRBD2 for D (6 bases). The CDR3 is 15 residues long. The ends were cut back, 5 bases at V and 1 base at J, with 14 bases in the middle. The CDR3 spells CASSKPPGLQETQYF. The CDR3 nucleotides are TGTGCCAGCAGTAAACCCCCGGGACTCCAAGAGACCCAGTACTTC.